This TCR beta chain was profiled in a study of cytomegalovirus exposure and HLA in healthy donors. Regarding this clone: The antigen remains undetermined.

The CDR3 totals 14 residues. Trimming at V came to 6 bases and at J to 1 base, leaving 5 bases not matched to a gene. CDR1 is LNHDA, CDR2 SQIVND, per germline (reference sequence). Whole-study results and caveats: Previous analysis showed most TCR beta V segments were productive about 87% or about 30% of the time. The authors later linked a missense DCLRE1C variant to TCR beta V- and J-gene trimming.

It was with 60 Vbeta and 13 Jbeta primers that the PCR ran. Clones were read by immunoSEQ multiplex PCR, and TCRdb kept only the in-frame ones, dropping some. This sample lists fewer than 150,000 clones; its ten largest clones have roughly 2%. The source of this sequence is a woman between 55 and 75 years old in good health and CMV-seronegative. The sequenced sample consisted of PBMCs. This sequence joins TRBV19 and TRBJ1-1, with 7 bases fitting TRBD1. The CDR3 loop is CASRITGANTEAFF. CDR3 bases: TGTGCCAGTAGGATAACAGGGGCGAACACTGAAGCTTTCTTT.